The next 17 T cell receptor beta chains were all read from a single sample in a study of blood T cell repertoires in COVID-19. The repertoire was sequenced with immunoSEQ multiplex PCR; TCRdb's copy has only in-frame clones and lacks some. The repertoire holds roughly 270,000 clones, with 85% as singletons. Sequenced sample: PBMCs or T cells enriched from blood (not recorded which). The receptors come from a woman aged 50 to 60 who had recovered from COVID-19.

The chain has TRBV7-2 and TRBJ1-2; D is undetermined. Germline V lookup: CDR1 SGHTA, CDR2 FQGNSA. The CDR3 has 13 amino acids. V lost 3 bases, J lost 5 bases, and 10 bases lay in between. CDR3 amino acids: CASSFSRSYGYTF. The CDR3 DNA sequence: TGTGCCAGCAGCTTTTCCCGCAGTTATGGCTACACCTTC. Based on the CDR3 plus reference TRBV7-2 and TRBJ1-2, the full variable domain is GAGVSQSPSNKVTEKGKDVELRCDPISGHTALYWYRQSLGQGLEFLIYFQGNSAPDKSGLPSDRFSAERTGGSVSTLTIQRTQQEDSAVYLCASSFSRSYGYTFGSGTRLTVV.

This clone was seen only once. The chain employs TRBV7-9 and TRBJ2-1; D is undetermined. The CDR3 runs 11 residues. The V end was cut by 6 bases, the J end by 9 bases, with 9 bases between. The germline gives CDR1 SEHNR, CDR2 FQNEAQ (reference sequence). The CDR3 nucleotides read TGTGCCAGCAGGTTACGCGGTGAGCAGTTCTTC. This gives the protein CASRLRGEQFF. Full variable domain (rest looked up from reference TRBV7-9 and TRBJ2-1): DTGVSQNPRHKITKRGQNVTFRCDPISEHNRLYWYRQTLGQGPEFLTYFQNEAQLEKSRLLSDRFSAERPKGSFSTLEIQRTEQGDSAMYLCASRLRGEQFFGPGTRLTVL.

The J gene is TRBJ2-1, the V gene TRBV28; 11 bases are shared with TRBD2. The trim removed 5 bases at V and 8 bases at J, leaving 5 bases unmatched. CDR1 is MDHEN and CDR2 is SYDVKM in the germline V gene. The CDR3 consists of 14 residues. The CDR3 sequence: CASSIAGGQDEQFF. CDR3 nucleotides: TGTGCCAGCAGTATAGCGGGGGGGCAGGATGAGCAGTTCTTC. Supplemented by reference TRBV28 and TRBJ2-1, the full variable domain reads DVKVTQSSRYLVKRTGEKVFLECVQDMDHENMFWYRQDPGLGLRLIYFSYDVKMKEKGDIPEGYSVSREKKERFSLILESASTNQTSMYLCASSIAGGQDEQFFGPGTRLTVL.

The chain uses TRBV18 and TRBJ1-2; no reliable D call. Looked up from germline, CDR1 is KGHSH and CDR2 is LQKENI. This CDR3 region has 14 residues. V lost 3 bases and J 3 bases, leaving 11 bases between the germline ends. CDR3 nucleotides: TGTGCCAGCTCACCGAGTAGACGGGACTATGGCTACACCTTC. Translated, it gives CASSPSRRDYGYTF. Combining the CDR3 with reference TRBV18 and TRBJ1-2 gives the whole variable domain NAGVMQNPRHLVRRRGQEARLRCSPMKGHSHVYWYRQLPEEGLKFMVYLQKENIIDESGMPKERFSAEFPKEGPSILRIQQVVRGDSAAYFCASSPSRRDYGYTFGSGTRLTVV.

J is TRBJ2-1 and V is TRBV28, with TRBD2 as a possible D gene (5 bases). The V end lost 4 bases, the J end lost 0 bases, and 13 bases lay between the germline ends. Germline CDR1 and CDR2: MDHEN and SYDVKM. This CDR3 is 16 amino acids long. For the CDR3, the DNA is TGTGCCAGCAGTTCACACAGCGGAGGCTCCTACAATGAGCAGTTCTTC. It specifies CASSSHSGGSYNEQFF.

The J gene is TRBJ2-7, the V gene TRBV7-2, with D perhaps matching TRBD2 (5 bases). The CDR3 length is 14 residues. CDR1 is SGHTA and CDR2 is FQGNSA in the germline V gene. V dropped 0 bases and J dropped 6 bases, with 12 bases sitting between them. The CDR3 spells CASSLAWTAPEQYF. The CDR3 region has the DNA TGTGCCAGCAGCTTAGCGTGGACTGCCCCCGAGCAGTACTTC.

The chain has TRBV5-1 and TRBJ2-5; TRBD1 matches at 7 bases. The CDR3 extends over 15 amino acids. Germline values: CDR1 SGHRS, CDR2 YFSETQ. With 2 bases clipped from V and 3 bases from J, the junction kept 7 bases outside the gene matches. This chain's CDR3 is CASSLTRGKEETQYF. CDR3 nucleotide sequence: TGCGCCAGCAGCTTAACCAGGGGGAAGGAAGAGACCCAGTACTTC.

The rearrangement joins TRBV9 to TRBJ1-6; TRBD1 might be the D (6 bases). V dropped 0 bases and J dropped 8 bases, with 12 bases sitting between them. The CDR3 consists of 15 residues. Germline lookup yields CDR1 SGDLS and CDR2 YYNGEE. The DNA of the CDR3 is TGTGCCAGCAGCGTAGCTAGTTCAGGGGATTCACCCCTCCACTTT. This sequence encodes CASSVASSGDSPLHF.

The V gene is TRBV28, the J gene TRBJ2-7; 7 nucleotides line up with TRBD1. This CDR3 comprises 14 residues. CDR1 MDHEN and CDR2 SYDVKM come from the germline V gene. Trimming removed 10 bases from V and 2 bases from J; junction bases left unmatched: 11. In nucleotides, the CDR3 is TGTGCCACACGGCGGAGCAGGGGGACCTACGAGCAGTACTTC. Its protein is CATRRSRGTYEQYF.

V gene TRBV15 combines with J gene TRBJ2-1, with D uncertain. V was cut by 3 bases and J by 2 bases, with 5 bases left in between. Germline V gives CDR1 LNHNV, CDR2 YYDKDF (reference sequence). CDR3 length: 13 amino acids. The chain's CDR3 is CATSSRTYNEQFF. The CDR3 coding sequence is TGTGCCACCAGCAGTCGTACCTACAATGAGCAGTTCTTC.

The chain is built from TRBV28 and TRBJ2-1; D is unclear. The CDR3 runs to 14 residues. The V end was cut by 6 bases, the J end by 6 bases, with 15 bases between. CDR1 and CDR2 (germline): MDHEN, SYDVKM. The chain's CDR3 is CASSSRPGLNEQFF. CDR3 bases: TGTGCCAGCAGCTCTCGCCCAGGCCTCAATGAGCAGTTCTTC.

This chain links TRBV4-1 with TRBJ1-1; D possibly corresponds to TRBD1 (5 bases). CDR3 length equals 14 residues. V lost 5 bases, J lost 4 bases, and 14 bases lay in between. The germline gives CDR1 MGHRA, CDR2 YSYEKL. CDR3 sequence: CASSDPGLSTEAFF. CDR3 nucleotide sequence: TGCGCCAGCAGCGACCCGGGACTTAGCACTGAAGCTTTCTTT.

DNA for the CDR3: TGTGCCAGCAGCTTAGAACTAGCGGCTAAGTACGAGCAGTACTTC. It translates to CASSLELAAKYEQYF. The chain links TRBV7-6 to TRBJ2-7, with 8 bases identical to TRBD2. The CDR3 covers 15 residues. Per the germline V gene, CDR1 is SGHVS and CDR2 is FNYEAQ. V lost 1 base, J lost 4 bases, and 6 bases stayed unmatched.

V is TRBV3-1 (or the pseudogene TRBV3-2) and J is TRBJ2-5; tentatively, D is TRBD1 (5 bases). Trimming shortened V by 0 bases and J by 2 bases, and 16 bases separated the two germline ends. There are 17 residues in the CDR3. Germline CDR1 LGHDT, CDR2 YNNKEL (reference sequence). CDR3 DNA sequence: TGTGCCAGCAGCCAAGAAGGGGTACCAGAGCGTCAAGAGACCCAGTACTTC. The encoded protein is CASSQEGVPERQETQYF.

This clone was seen more than once but under ten times. V and J are TRBV28 and TRBJ2-1, with 10 bases lining up with TRBD1. The V and J ends lost 6 bases and 0 bases, in that order; junction bases with no gene match: 2. The length of the CDR3 is 15 residues. Germline lookup yields CDR1 MDHEN and CDR2 SYDVKM. CDR3 protein: CASRGDRGSYNEQFF. The CDR3 region has the DNA TGTGCCAGCAGGGGGGACAGGGGCTCCTACAATGAGCAGTTCTTC. The full variable domain, with the rest looked up from reference TRBV28 and TRBJ2-1, is DVKVTQSSRYLVKRTGEKVFLECVQDMDHENMFWYRQDPGLGLRLIYFSYDVKMKEKGDIPEGYSVSREKKERFSLILESASTNQTSMYLCASRGDRGSYNEQFFGPGTRLTVL.

V and J are TRBV5-4 and TRBJ2-1; perhaps TRBD2 as D (5 bases). The V end was cut by 4 bases, the J end by 6 bases, with 14 bases between. CDR1 is SGHNT and CDR2 is YYREEE in the germline V gene (reference sequence). The CDR3 contains 14 residues. CDR3 loop: CASSPNWAGNEQFF. Written as DNA, the CDR3 is TGTGCCAGCAGCCCCAACTGGGCGGGCAATGAGCAGTTCTTC.

The chain is built from TRBV6-5 and TRBJ1-2; D may be TRBD1 (5 bases). V gave up 7 bases and J gave up 6 bases, with 18 bases separating them. Germline V gene sequence: CDR1 MNHEY, CDR2 SVGAGI. CDR3 length: 14 residues. CDR3 sequence (DNA): TGTGCCAGCAAACCTCCCGGGACTGTACATGGCTACACCTTC. Translating it yields CASKPPGTVHGYTF.